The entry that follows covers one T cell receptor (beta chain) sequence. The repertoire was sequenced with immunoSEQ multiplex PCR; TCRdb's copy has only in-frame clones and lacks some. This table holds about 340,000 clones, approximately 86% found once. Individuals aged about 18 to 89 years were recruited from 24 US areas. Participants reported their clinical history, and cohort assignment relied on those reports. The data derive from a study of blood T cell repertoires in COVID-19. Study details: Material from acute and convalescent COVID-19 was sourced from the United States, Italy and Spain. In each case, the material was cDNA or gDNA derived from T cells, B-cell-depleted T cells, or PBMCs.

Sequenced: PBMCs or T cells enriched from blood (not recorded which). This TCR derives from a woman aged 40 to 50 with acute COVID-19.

The CDR3 bases are TGTGCCAGCAGCGTAGGGACTAGCGGGGCACAAGAGACCCAGTACTTC. Translating it yields CASSVGTSGAQETQYF. The chain combines TRBV9 with TRBJ2-5; 12 bases fit TRBD2. The CDR3 extends over 16 amino acids. J was trimmed by 2 bases and V by 0 bases; bases with no gene match: 2. From germline, CDR1 is SGDLS and CDR2 YYNGEE.